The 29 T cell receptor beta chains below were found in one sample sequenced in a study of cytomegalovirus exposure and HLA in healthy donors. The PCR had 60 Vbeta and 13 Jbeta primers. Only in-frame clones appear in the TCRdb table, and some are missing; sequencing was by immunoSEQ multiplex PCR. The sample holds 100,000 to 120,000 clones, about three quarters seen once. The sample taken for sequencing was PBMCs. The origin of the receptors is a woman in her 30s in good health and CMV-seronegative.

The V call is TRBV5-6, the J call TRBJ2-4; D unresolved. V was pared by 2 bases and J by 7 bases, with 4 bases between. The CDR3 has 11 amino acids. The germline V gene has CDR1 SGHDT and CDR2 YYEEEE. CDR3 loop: CASSFQNIQYF. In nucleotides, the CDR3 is TGTGCCAGCAGCTTCCAGAACATTCAGTACTTC.

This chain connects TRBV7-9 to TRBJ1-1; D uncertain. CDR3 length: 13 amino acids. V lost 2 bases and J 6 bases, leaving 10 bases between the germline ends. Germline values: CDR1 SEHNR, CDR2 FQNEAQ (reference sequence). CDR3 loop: CASSLYSSAEAFF. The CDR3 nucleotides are TGTGCCAGCAGCTTATACTCCTCCGCTGAAGCTTTCTTT.

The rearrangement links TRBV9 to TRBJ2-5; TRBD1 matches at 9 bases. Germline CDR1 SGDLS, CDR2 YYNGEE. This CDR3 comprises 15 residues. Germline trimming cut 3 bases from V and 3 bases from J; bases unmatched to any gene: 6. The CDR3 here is CASSASGTGKETQYF. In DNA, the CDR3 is TGTGCCAGCAGCGCGTCCGGGACAGGGAAAGAGACCCAGTACTTC.

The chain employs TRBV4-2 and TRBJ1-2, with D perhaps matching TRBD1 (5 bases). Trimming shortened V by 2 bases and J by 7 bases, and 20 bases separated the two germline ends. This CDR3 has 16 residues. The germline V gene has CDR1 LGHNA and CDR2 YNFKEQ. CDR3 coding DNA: TGTGCCAGCAGCCAATTCTCGGGAACAGGCGGGAGTGGCTACACCTTC. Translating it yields CASSQFSGTGGSGYTF.

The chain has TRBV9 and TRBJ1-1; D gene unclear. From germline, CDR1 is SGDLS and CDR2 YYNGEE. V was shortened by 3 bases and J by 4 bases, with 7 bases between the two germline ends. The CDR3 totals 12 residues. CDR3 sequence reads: CASSDPGTEAFF. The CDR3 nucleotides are TGTGCCAGCAGCGACCCGGGCACTGAAGCTTTCTTT.

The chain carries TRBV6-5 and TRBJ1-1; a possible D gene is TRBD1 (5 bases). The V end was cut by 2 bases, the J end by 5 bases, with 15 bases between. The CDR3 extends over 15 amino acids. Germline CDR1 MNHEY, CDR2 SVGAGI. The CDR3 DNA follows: TGTGCCAGCAGTTACGATACCCGGGGGGATACTGAAGCTTTCTTT. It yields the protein CASSYDTRGDTEAFF.

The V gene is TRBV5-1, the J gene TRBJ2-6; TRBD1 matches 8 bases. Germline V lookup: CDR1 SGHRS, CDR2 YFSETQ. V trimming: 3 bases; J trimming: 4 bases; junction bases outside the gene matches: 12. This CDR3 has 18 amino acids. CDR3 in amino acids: CASSSYRQGARGANVLTF. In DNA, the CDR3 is TGCGCCAGCAGCTCCTATAGGCAGGGGGCGAGAGGGGCCAACGTCCTGACTTTC. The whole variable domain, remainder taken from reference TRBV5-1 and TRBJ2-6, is KAGVTQTPRYLIKTRGQQVTLSCSPISGHRSVSWYQQTPGQGLQFLFEYFSETQRNKGNFPGRFSGRQFSNSRSEMNVSTLELGDSALYLCASSSYRQGARGANVLTFGAGSRLTVL.

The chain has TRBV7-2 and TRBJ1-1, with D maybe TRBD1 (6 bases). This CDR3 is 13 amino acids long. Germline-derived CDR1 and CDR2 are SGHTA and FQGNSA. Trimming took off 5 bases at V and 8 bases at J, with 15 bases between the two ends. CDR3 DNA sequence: TGTGCCAGCAGCATAGAGGACAGAACCGAAGCTTTCTTT. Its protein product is CASSIEDRTEAFF.

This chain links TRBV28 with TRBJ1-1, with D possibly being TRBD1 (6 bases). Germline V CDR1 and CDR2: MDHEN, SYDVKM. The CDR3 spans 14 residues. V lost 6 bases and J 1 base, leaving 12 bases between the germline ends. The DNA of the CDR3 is TGTGCCAGCAGGACCCGGGACAAGAACACTGAAGCTTTCTTT. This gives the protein CASRTRDKNTEAFF.

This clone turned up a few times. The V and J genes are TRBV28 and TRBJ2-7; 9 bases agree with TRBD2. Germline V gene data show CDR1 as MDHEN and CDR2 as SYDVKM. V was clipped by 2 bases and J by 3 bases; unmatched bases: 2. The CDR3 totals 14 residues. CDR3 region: CASSLAGGGYEQYF. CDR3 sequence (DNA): TGTGCCAGCAGTTTAGCGGGAGGGGGCTACGAGCAGTACTTC.

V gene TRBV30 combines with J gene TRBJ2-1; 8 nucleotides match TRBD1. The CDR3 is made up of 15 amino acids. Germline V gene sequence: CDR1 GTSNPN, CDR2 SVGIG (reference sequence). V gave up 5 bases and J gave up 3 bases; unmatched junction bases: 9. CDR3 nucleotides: TGTGCCTGGGGCCCCGGGACAGGTCTCTACAATGAGCAGTTCTTC. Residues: CAWGPGTGLYNEQFF.

CDR3 nucleotides: TGCAGCGTGACATCCACCGGGACTCAAAACACCATATATTTT. Residues: CSVTSTGTQNTIYF. J is TRBJ1-3 and V is TRBV29-1; D might be TRBD1 (5 bases). Looked up from germline, CDR1 is SQVTM and CDR2 is ANQGSEA. This CDR3 comprises 14 residues. V was cut by 6 bases and J by 6 bases, with 18 bases left in between. Complete variable domain (other parts from reference TRBV29-1 and TRBJ1-3): SAVISQKPSRDICQRGTSLTIQCQVDSQVTMMFWYRQQPGQSLTLIATANQGSEATYESGFVIDKFPISRPNLTFSTLTVSNMSPEDSSIYLCSVTSTGTQNTIYFGEGSWLTVV.

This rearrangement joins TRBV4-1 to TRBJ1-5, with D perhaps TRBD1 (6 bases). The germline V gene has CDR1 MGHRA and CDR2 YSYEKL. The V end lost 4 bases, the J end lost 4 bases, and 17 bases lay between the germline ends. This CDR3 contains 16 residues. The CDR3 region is CASSPLEGGLNQPQHF. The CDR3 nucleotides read TGCGCCAGCAGCCCCCTTGAGGGGGGGCTGAATCAGCCCCAGCATTTT.

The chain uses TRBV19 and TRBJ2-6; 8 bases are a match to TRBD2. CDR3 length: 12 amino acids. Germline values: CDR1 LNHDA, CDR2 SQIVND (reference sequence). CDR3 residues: CAAGGRINVLTF. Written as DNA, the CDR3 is TGTGCGGCGGGGGGCCGGATCAACGTCCTGACTTTC.

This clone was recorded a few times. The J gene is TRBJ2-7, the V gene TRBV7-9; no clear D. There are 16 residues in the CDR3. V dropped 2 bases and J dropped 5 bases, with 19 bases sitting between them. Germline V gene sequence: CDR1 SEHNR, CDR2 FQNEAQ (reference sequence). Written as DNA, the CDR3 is TGTGCCAGCAGCTTATCACTCGGTCCAGGTTCACACGAGCAGTACTTC. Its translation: CASSLSLGPGSHEQYF.

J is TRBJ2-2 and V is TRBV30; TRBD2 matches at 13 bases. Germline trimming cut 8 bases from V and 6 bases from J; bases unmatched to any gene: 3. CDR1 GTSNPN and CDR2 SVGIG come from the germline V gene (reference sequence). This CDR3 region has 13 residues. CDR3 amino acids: CARGTSGAGELFF. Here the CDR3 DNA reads TGTGCCCGAGGGACTAGCGGGGCCGGGGAGCTGTTTTTT.

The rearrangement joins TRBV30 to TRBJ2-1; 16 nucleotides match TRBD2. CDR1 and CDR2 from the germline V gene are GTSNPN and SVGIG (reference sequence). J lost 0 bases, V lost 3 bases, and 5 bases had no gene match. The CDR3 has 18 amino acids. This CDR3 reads CAWRSGLAGGFSYNEQFF. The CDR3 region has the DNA TGTGCCTGGAGATCGGGACTAGCGGGAGGGTTCTCCTACAATGAGCAGTTCTTC.

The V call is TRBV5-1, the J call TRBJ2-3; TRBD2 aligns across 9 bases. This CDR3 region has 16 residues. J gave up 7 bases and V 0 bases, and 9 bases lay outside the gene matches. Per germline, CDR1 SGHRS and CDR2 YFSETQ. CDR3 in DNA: TGCGCCAGCAGCTTGGAGGTAGCGGGAGTCTCCAATACGCAGTATTTT. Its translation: CASSLEVAGVSNTQYF.

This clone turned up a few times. CDR3: CASSQQGVNEKLFF. The CDR3 nucleotides read TGTGCCAGCAGTCAACAGGGGGTAAATGAAAAACTGTTTTTT. The rearrangement joins TRBV28 to TRBJ1-4; 8 bases agree with TRBD1. CDR1 is MDHEN, CDR2 SYDVKM, per germline. The CDR3 runs to 14 residues. With V trimmed by 5 bases and J by 5 bases, 4 bases remained unmatched.

CDR3 sequence (DNA): TGTGCCAGCAGCTTAGAGGGGGCTACAAGCAATCAGCCCCAGCATTTT. The encoded protein is CASSLEGATSNQPQHF. The rearrangement uses TRBV7-8 and TRBJ1-5; TRBD1 agrees at 7 bases. This CDR3 comprises 16 residues. The trim removed 1 base at V and 1 base at J, leaving 4 bases unmatched. CDR1 is SGHVS, CDR2 FQNEAQ, per germline.

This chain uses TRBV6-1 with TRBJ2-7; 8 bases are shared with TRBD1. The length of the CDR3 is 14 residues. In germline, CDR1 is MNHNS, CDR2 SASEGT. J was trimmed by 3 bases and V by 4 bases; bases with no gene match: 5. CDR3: CASSGRQGFYEQYF. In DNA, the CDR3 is TGTGCCAGCAGTGGGAGACAGGGGTTCTACGAGCAGTACTTC.

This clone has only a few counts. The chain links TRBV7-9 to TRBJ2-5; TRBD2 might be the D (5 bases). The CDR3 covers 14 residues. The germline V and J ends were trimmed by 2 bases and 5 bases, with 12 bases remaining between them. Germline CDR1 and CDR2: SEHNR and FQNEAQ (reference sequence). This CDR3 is CASSLPGEGETQYF. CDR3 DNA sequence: TGTGCCAGCAGCTTACCCGGGGAAGGGGAGACCCAGTACTTC.

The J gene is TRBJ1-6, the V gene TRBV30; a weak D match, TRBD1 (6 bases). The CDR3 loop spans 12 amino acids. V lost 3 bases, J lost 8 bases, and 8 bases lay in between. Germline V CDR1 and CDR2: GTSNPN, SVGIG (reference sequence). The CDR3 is CAWRAGDSPLHF. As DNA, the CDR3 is TGTGCCTGGAGGGCAGGGGATTCACCCCTCCACTTT.

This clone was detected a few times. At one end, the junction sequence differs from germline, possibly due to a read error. The CDR3 here is CASSPLGLQETQYF. The CDR3 bases are TGTGCTAGCAGCCCCCTGGGGCTGCAAGAGACCCAGTACTTC. The chain employs TRBV7-7 and TRBJ2-5, with D maybe TRBD1 (5 bases). Per the germline V gene, CDR1 is SSHAT and CDR2 is FNYEAQ (reference sequence). The CDR3 consists of 14 residues. The variable domain in full, completed from reference TRBV7-7 and TRBJ2-5, reads GAGVSQSPRYKVTKRGQDVTLRCDPISSHATLYWYQQALGQGPEFLTYFNYEAQPDKSGLPSDRFSAERPEGSISTLTIQRTEQRDSAMYRCASSPLGLQETQYFGPGTRLLVL.

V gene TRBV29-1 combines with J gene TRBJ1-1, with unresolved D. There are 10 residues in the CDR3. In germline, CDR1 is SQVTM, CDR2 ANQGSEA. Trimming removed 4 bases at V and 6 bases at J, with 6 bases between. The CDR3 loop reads CSVVGAEAFF. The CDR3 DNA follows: TGCAGCGTTGTTGGAGCTGAAGCTTTCTTT.

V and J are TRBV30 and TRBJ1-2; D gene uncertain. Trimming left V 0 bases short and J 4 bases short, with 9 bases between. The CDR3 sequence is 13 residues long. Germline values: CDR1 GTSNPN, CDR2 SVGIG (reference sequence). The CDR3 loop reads CAWSVGFVYGYTF. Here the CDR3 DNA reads TGTGCCTGGAGTGTCGGGTTTGTCTATGGCTACACCTTC.

CDR3 nucleotides: TGTGCCAGCCGGACTAGCGCGACTTCCAATACGCAGTATTTT. Translating it yields CASRTSATSNTQYF. The rearrangement uses TRBV9 and TRBJ2-3; 9 nucleotides match TRBD2. Germline loops: CDR1 SGDLS, CDR2 YYNGEE. The CDR3 spans 14 residues. Trimming cost V 7 bases and J 7 bases; bases outside gene matches: 10.

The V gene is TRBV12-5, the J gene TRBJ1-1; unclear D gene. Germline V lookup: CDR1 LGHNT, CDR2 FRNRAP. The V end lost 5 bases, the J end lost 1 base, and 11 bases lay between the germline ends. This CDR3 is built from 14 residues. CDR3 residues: CASGIDTRNTEAFF. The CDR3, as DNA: TGTGCTAGTGGTATAGACACTCGGAACACTGAAGCTTTCTTT.

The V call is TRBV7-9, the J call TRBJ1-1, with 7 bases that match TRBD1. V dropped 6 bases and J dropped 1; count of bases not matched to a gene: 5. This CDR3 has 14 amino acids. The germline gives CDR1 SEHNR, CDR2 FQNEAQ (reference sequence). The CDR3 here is CASRTHRGNTEAFF. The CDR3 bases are TGTGCCAGCAGGACCCACAGGGGGAACACTGAAGCTTTCTTT. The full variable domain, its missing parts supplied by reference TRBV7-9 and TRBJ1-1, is DTGVSQNPRHKITKRGQNVTFRCDPISEHNRLYWYRQTLGQGPEFLTYFQNEAQLEKSRLLSDRFSAERPKGSFSTLEIQRTEQGDSAMYLCASRTHRGNTEAFFGQGTRLTVV.